A single sample is the source of the 30 T cell receptor beta chains below, sequenced in a study of T cells after yellow fever vaccination. In TCRdb, the 5' RACE reads were re-called with MiXCR into one record per CDR3 protein. The sample consists of 500,000 to 650,000 distinct CDR3 sequences, 9% to 15% of them appearing once. The sequencing used PBMCs, collected on the day of the yellow fever booster vaccination. These receptors all stem from a man aged 25-40 years who received the YFV17D yellow fever vaccine.

This clonotype showed up many times. The chain has TRBV2 and TRBJ2-2; D is perhaps TRBD1 (5 bases). Trimming removed 4 bases from V and 6 bases from J, with 9 bases in between. Germline lookup yields CDR1 SNHLY and CDR2 FYNNEI. This CDR3 has 13 residues. CDR3 sequence (DNA): TGTGCCAGCAGTGGGGGCTGGGCCGGGGAGCTGTTTTTT. Protein product: CASSGGWAGELFF. The complete variable domain, with remaining parts taken from reference TRBV2 and TRBJ2-2, reads EPEVTQTPSHQVTQMGQEVILRCVPISNHLYFYWYRQILGQKVEFLVSFYNNEISEKSEIFDDQFSVERPDGSNFTLKIRSTKLEDSAMYFCASSGGWAGELFFGEGSRLTVL.

Points on this clonotype: A much bigger clone sits one base away, suggesting this may be a read error. This chain connects TRBV20-1 to TRBJ2-7; possible D gene TRBD2, 6 bases. The CDR3 is 16 amino acids. Germline V gene sequence: CDR1 DFQATT, CDR2 SNEGSKA (reference sequence). CDR3 in amino acids: CCAREILAISSYEQYF. The CDR3 DNA reads as TGCTGTGCTAGGGAAATCCTAGCGATCAGCTCCTACGAGCAGTACTTC.

This clonotype was seen more than once but under ten times. The CDR3 is CASSLNGRALYNEQFF. As DNA, the CDR3 is TGTGCCAGCAGTCTAAACGGCCGGGCCCTCTACAATGAGCAGTTCTTC. The rearrangement links TRBV28 to TRBJ2-1; D uncertain. Trimming shortened V by 5 bases and J by 3 bases, and 17 bases separated the two germline ends. Germline assignment: CDR1 MDHEN and CDR2 SYDVKM. The CDR3 length is 16 residues.

The genes are TRBV7-2 and TRBJ1-5; 8 bases are shared with TRBD1. Germline lookup yields CDR1 SGHTA and CDR2 FQGNSA. This CDR3 is built from 12 residues. The J segment lost 11 bases and the V segment lost 2 bases, leaving 2 bases of the junction unmatched. In DNA, the CDR3 is TGTGCCAGCAGCTTACCACAGGGGGCCCAGCATTTT. The encoded protein is CASSLPQGAQHF. Full variable domain (remainder filled in from reference TRBV7-2 and TRBJ1-5): GAGVSQSPSNKVTEKGKDVELRCDPISGHTALYWYRQSLGQGLEFLIYFQGNSAPDKSGLPSDRFSAERTGGSVSTLTIQRTQQEDSAVYLCASSLPQGAQHFGDGTRLSIL.

This clonotype was counted a few times. V and J are TRBV20-1 and TRBJ2-4, with D tentatively TRBD1 or TRBD2 (6 bases each). V lost 1 base, J lost 7 bases, and 14 bases lay in between. There are 14 residues in the CDR3. Germline CDR1 reads DFQATT; CDR2 reads SNEGSKA (reference sequence). CDR3 in DNA: TGCAGTGCTAGAGGCGCACAGGGAGGTAACATTCAGTACTTC. Amino acids: CSARGAQGGNIQYF.

This clonotype was detected a few times. This chain links TRBV11-2 with TRBJ2-6, with D tentatively TRBD2 (6 bases). Trimming shortened V by 5 bases and J by 2 bases, and 25 bases separated the two germline ends. CDR1 is SGHAT and CDR2 is FQNNGV in the germline V gene. This CDR3 has 20 amino acids. As DNA, the CDR3 is TGTGCCAGCAGCCACGCAAGGTGGGGAGGTGCGTTCGCTGGGGCCAACGTCCTGACTTTC. Encoded protein: CASSHARWGGAFAGANVLTF.

This clonotype was seen only a few times. This rearrangement joins TRBV14 to TRBJ1-1; TRBD1 might be the D (6 bases). V was shortened by 3 bases and J by 8 bases, with 16 bases between the two germline ends. CDR3 size: 14 residues. CDR1 is SGHDN, CDR2 FVKESK, per germline. The CDR3 sequence: CASSQDRDTQEAFF. CDR3 nucleotides: TGTGCCAGCAGCCAGGACCGGGACACCCAGGAAGCTTTCTTT.

In its sample, this clonotype was seen a few times. This rearrangement joins TRBV9 to TRBJ2-1, with TRBD2 matching over 9 bases. The V and J ends lost 3 bases and 0 bases, in that order; junction bases with no gene match: 13. The CDR3 sequence is 19 residues long. Germline V lookup: CDR1 SGDLS, CDR2 YYNGEE. The CDR3 DNA reads TGTGCCAGCAGCGCCTCTCGCGGGGCGGGAGGGAGCTCCTACAATGAGCAGTTCTTC. Translation gives CASSASRGAGGSSYNEQFF.

This clonotype turned up a few times. The V and J genes are TRBV25-1 and TRBJ2-7; no firm D call. Germline-derived CDR1 and CDR2 are MGHDK and SYGVNS. CDR3 length: 13 residues. Deletions cut 7 bases from V and 2 bases from J, with 12 bases between. CDR3 protein: CASTRLGTYEQYF. The CDR3, as DNA: TGTGCCAGCACCCGATTAGGGACCTACGAGCAGTACTTC.

CDR3 nucleotide sequence: TGTGCCAGCAGTGGCCTGAACACCGGGGAGCTGTTTTTT. Translating it yields CASSGLNTGELFF. The chain links TRBV2 to TRBJ2-2; D is unclear. CDR3 length: 13 amino acids. V gave up 4 bases and J gave up 1 base, with 4 bases separating them. Germline lookup yields CDR1 SNHLY and CDR2 FYNNEI.

There are many counts of this clonotype. The junction shows a germline mismatch at one end, possibly a read error. The chain is built from TRBV14 and TRBJ1-1; no definite D call. CDR1 SGHDN and CDR2 FVKESK come from the germline V gene. This CDR3 has 13 residues. The CDR3 sequence is CASSQDLGTEAFF. The CDR3 DNA reads TGCGCCAGCAGCCAAGATTTGGGCACTGAAGCTTTCTTT.

The chain recombines TRBV29-1 with TRBJ2-3; tentatively, D is TRBD1 or TRBD2 (5 bases each). With 5 bases removed from V and 5 bases from J, the gap between germline ends came to 17 bases. Germline lookup yields CDR1 SQVTM and CDR2 ANQGSEA. CDR3 length: 14 amino acids. The CDR3 nucleotides are TGCAGCGTTACGAGTTGGGGTGGGGGAGATACGCAGTATTTT. Translation: CSVTSWGGGDTQYF.

V and J are TRBV4-1 and TRBJ2-7, with 13 bases lining up with TRBD2. This CDR3 has 18 residues. V shed 0 bases and J 4 bases; nucleotides not matched to a gene: 9. Germline loops: CDR1 MGHRA, CDR2 YSYEKL. The CDR3 DNA reads TGCGCCAGCAGCCAAGATATAGAGGGACTAGCGGGATTGTACGAGCAGTACTTC. Protein sequence: CASSQDIEGLAGLYEQYF.

This clonotype was picked up a small number of times. The chain employs TRBV30 and TRBJ2-2, with 7 positions matching TRBD1. Germline V CDR1 and CDR2: GTSNPN, SVGIG (reference sequence). Trimming at V came to 4 bases and at J to 0 bases, leaving 17 bases not matched to a gene. This CDR3 has 19 residues. The CDR3 DNA is TGTGCCTGGAACAGCCTGAGGTTATGGGGACAGACGAACACCGGGGAGCTGTTTTTT. Translating it yields CAWNSLRLWGQTNTGELFF. Using reference TRBV30 and TRBJ2-2 for the parts outside the CDR3, the full variable domain is SQTIHQWPATLVQPVGSPLSLECTVEGTSNPNLYWYRQAAGRGLQLLFYSVGIGQISSEVPQNLSASRPQDRQFILSSKKLLLSDSGFYLCAWNSLRLWGQTNTGELFFGEGSRLTVL.

This clonotype came up a few times. This chain links TRBV5-1 with TRBJ2-5; D remains unclear. Germline lookup yields CDR1 SGHRS and CDR2 YFSETQ. The CDR3 is 14 residues long. With 1 base removed from V and 2 bases from J, the gap between germline ends came to 9 bases. This CDR3 is CASSLSRLQETQYF. The CDR3 nucleotides are TGCGCCAGCAGCTTGTCGCGACTTCAAGAGACCCAGTACTTC.

This clonotype occurred a few times. The chain carries TRBV29-1 and TRBJ1-2, with 7 nucleotides matching TRBD1. Germline CDR1 is SQVTM and CDR2 is ANQGSEA. V dropped 4 bases and J dropped 10; count of bases not matched to a gene: 6. The CDR3 contains 11 residues. The CDR3, as DNA: TGCAGCGTTGGGCAGGGGGGGGTCTACACCTTC. Translating gives CSVGQGGVYTF.

This sequence joins TRBV29-1 and TRBJ1-4; 8 nucleotides agree with TRBD1. The CDR3 consists of 12 residues. Germline trimming cut 7 bases from V and 14 bases from J; bases unmatched to any gene: 12. Per germline, CDR1 SQVTM and CDR2 ANQGSEA. The CDR3: CSARQGMGVLFF. The DNA of the CDR3 is TGCAGCGCCCGACAGGGGATGGGCGTGCTGTTTTTT.

A few counts support this clonotype. For the CDR3, the DNA is TGTGCCAGCACCCCCGGGACTAGCGGGTTTCGAGAGACCCAGTACTTC. This sequence encodes CASTPGTSGFRETQYF. This chain uses TRBV6-2 or TRBV6-3 with TRBJ2-5, with 12 positions matching TRBD2. The germline gives CDR1 MNHEY, CDR2 SVGEGT. The trim removed 7 bases at V and 4 bases at J, leaving 10 bases unmatched. The CDR3 has 16 amino acids.

The chain combines TRBV11-2 with TRBJ2-3; weak D call: TRBD2 (6 bases). CDR1 is SGHAT and CDR2 is FQNNGV in the germline V gene. The ends were cut back, 5 bases at V and 0 bases at J, with 18 bases in the middle. The CDR3 has 17 amino acids. CDR3 loop: CASSPRVGGTSTDTQYF. The CDR3 DNA reads as TGTGCCAGCAGCCCCAGGGTCGGCGGGACTAGCACAGATACGCAGTATTTT.

The chain carries TRBV2 and TRBJ2-1; 7 positions agree with TRBD1. The V gene end was trimmed by 4 bases and the J gene end by 2 bases; junction bases not matched to a gene: 8. CDR1 SNHLY and CDR2 FYNNEI come from the germline V gene. This CDR3 spans 16 amino acids. The CDR3 sequence: CASSVGARGTYNEQFF. CDR3 bases: TGTGCCAGCAGTGTAGGAGCCAGGGGGACCTACAATGAGCAGTTCTTC. Supplemented by reference TRBV2 and TRBJ2-1, the full variable domain reads EPEVTQTPSHQVTQMGQEVILRCVPISNHLYFYWYRQILGQKVEFLVSFYNNEISEKSEIFDDQFSVERPDGSNFTLKIRSTKLEDSAMYFCASSVGARGTYNEQFFGPGTRLTVL.

The V call is TRBV6-5, the J call TRBJ2-5; 9 bases line up with TRBD2. This CDR3 region has 14 residues. Per the germline V gene, CDR1 is MNHEY and CDR2 is SVGAGI. V shed 4 bases and J 4 bases; nucleotides not matched to a gene: 4. The CDR3 loop is CASSSSGNGETQYF. The CDR3 nucleotides read TGTGCCAGCAGTTCTAGCGGGAACGGAGAGACCCAGTACTTC.

This clonotype appeared a few times. This chain joins TRBV3-1 and TRBJ2-3; no firm D call. CDR3 length: 13 amino acids. Per germline, CDR1 LGHDT and CDR2 YNNKEL (reference sequence). The V and J ends lost 1 base and 11 bases respectively, with 13 bases between them. The CDR3 DNA reads as TGTGCCAGCAGCCAAGCGGTCAGGTTTGGGCAGTATTTT. This encodes CASSQAVRFGQYF.

This clonotype was observed a few times. In DNA form, the CDR3 reads TGTGCCACCAGTTCAAACCCCGGGACGGAGCAGTATTTT. Translating it yields CATSSNPGTEQYF. This chain links TRBV15 with TRBJ2-3; D tentatively fits TRBD1 or TRBD2 (5 bases each). Per the germline V gene, CDR1 is LNHNV and CDR2 is YYDKDF (reference sequence). The CDR3 extends over 13 amino acids. Trimming shortened V by 6 bases and J by 11 bases, and 18 bases separated the two germline ends.

The J gene is TRBJ2-2, the V gene TRBV24-1, with 9 nucleotides matching TRBD1. Germline CDR1 is KGHDR and CDR2 is SFDVKD. J gave up 4 bases and V 3 bases, and 5 bases lay outside the gene matches. The CDR3 spans 16 residues. This chain's CDR3 is CATSDPGQGRTGELFF. The CDR3 DNA follows: TGTGCCACCAGTGATCCGGGACAGGGCCGCACCGGGGAGCTGTTTTTT.

The J gene is TRBJ1-6, the V gene TRBV5-1; D remains ambiguous. The CDR3 totals 14 residues. The germline CDR1 and CDR2 sequences are SGHRS and YFSETQ. Between the trimmed V and J ends, which lost 1 base and 9 bases, there was a span of 11 bases. CDR3 residues: CASSLTNSGSPLHF. Written as DNA, the CDR3 is TGCGCCAGCAGCTTGACTAACAGTGGTTCACCCCTCCACTTT.

V is TRBV29-1 and J is TRBJ2-2; 9 bases line up with TRBD1. Looked up from germline, CDR1 is SQVTM and CDR2 is ANQGSEA. This CDR3 has 14 residues. With V trimmed by 7 bases and J by 1 base, 4 bases remained unmatched. The CDR3 region is CSAQGAWNTGELFF. CDR3 DNA: TGCAGCGCACAGGGGGCTTGGAACACCGGGGAGCTGTTTTTT.

This clonotype appeared a few times. The V call is TRBV6-1, the J call TRBJ2-3, with TRBD1 matching over 9 bases. The CDR3 has 14 residues. In germline, CDR1 is MNHNS, CDR2 SASEGT. V lost 6 bases and J lost 4; bases outside the gene matches: 5. The CDR3 here is CASRKQGAPDTQYF. The DNA of the CDR3 is TGTGCCAGCAGAAAACAGGGGGCTCCAGATACGCAGTATTTT.

This clonotype was observed a handful of times. V and J are TRBV7-6 and TRBJ1-1; D not certain. Trimming took off 1 base at V and 4 bases at J, with 10 bases between the two ends. Germline lookup yields CDR1 SGHVS and CDR2 FNYEAQ. The CDR3 is made up of 14 amino acids. DNA of the CDR3: TGTGCCAGCAGCTTAGATACGGGAGGCACTGAAGCTTTCTTT. Amino acids: CASSLDTGGTEAFF.

V is TRBV15 and J is TRBJ1-3; TRBD1 matches 7 bases. This CDR3 has 15 residues. The V gene's germline CDR1 is LNHNV and CDR2 YYDKDF (reference sequence). V gave up 3 bases and J gave up 7 bases; unmatched junction bases: 9. CDR3 residues: CATSSLTTGVNTIYF. The CDR3 nucleotides read TGTGCCACCAGCAGTCTCACAACAGGGGTGAACACCATATATTTT.

This clonotype was observed a handful of times. The chain couples TRBV25-1 to TRBJ1-3; D is undetermined. The CDR3 consists of 14 residues. CDR1 MGHDK and CDR2 SYGVNS come from the germline V gene. The V and J ends lost 4 bases and 0 bases respectively, with 7 bases between them. The CDR3 is CASSVTGSGNTIYF. The CDR3 DNA follows: TGTGCCAGCAGTGTAACGGGCTCTGGAAACACCATATATTTT.